The T cell receptor (beta chain) described here comes from a study of blood T cell repertoires in COVID-19. Sequencing used immunoSEQ multiplex PCR; TCRdb keeps in-frame clones, though not all of them. The sample includes under 350,000 clones, about nine tenths seen only once; the top ten take 1.7%. Participant age was 18 to 89 years, and participants resided in fewer than 30 US areas. Categorization into cohorts depended on clinical history that participants reported. What the recovered Cohort 3 donors had was two negative PCRs, clearance, or symptom resolution. The CDR3 contains 12 residues. V dropped 6 bases and J dropped 12 bases, with 15 bases sitting between them. CDR1 is SNHLY, CDR2 FYNNEI, per germline.

The sequenced sample was PBMCs or T cells enriched from blood (not recorded which). V and J are TRBV2 and TRBJ2-1; D remains unclear. The clonotype originates from a middle-aged woman who had recovered from COVID-19. CDR3 amino acids: CASSRLWSAQFF. The DNA of the CDR3 is TGTGCCAGCAGCCGACTTTGGAGTGCGCAGTTCTTC.